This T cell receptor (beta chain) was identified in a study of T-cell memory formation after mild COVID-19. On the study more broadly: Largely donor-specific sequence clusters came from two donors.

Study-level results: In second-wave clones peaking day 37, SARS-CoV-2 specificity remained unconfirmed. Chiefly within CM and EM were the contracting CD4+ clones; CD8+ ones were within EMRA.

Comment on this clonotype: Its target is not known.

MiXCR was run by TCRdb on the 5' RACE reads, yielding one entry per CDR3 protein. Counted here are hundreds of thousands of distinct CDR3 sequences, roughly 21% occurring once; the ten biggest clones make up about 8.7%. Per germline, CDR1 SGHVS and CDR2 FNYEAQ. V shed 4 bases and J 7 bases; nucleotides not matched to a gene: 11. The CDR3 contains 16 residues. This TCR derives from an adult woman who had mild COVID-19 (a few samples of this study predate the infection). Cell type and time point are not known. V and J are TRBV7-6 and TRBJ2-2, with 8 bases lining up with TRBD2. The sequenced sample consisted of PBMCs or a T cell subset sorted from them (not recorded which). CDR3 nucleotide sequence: TGTGCCAGCAGCTCAACTAGCGGAGGTGCGATCGGGGAGCTGTTTTTT. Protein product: CASSSTSGGAIGELFF. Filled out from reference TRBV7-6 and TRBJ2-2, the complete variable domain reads GAGVSQSPRYKVTKRGQDVALRCDPISGHVSLYWYRQALGQGPEFLTYFNYEAQQDKSGLPNDRFSAERPEGSISTLTIQRTEQRDSAMYRCASSSTSGGAIGELFFGEGSRLTVL.